Detailed here is one T cell receptor beta chain. At the DNA level, this CDR3 is encoded by other sequences in the same sample as well. The data stem from a study of technical replicates of blood from a few donors. Data came from immunoSEQ multiplex PCR; TCRdb stores just in-frame clones and leaves some out. The repertoire holds tens of thousands of clones, with 92% as singletons. The TCR originated in a human donor in good health. Some clones in this sample may be carry-over from other donors' samples. Input material: PBMCs.

The CDR3 DNA follows: TGTGCCAGCAGCCAAGGGGGCGGACAGCCCCAGCATTTT. It codes for CASSQGGGQPQHF. The chain employs TRBV4-2 and TRBJ1-5; D may be TRBD1 (5 bases). The CDR3 sequence is 13 residues long. Trimming stripped 1 base from V and 7 bases from J, with 8 bases between. Germline lookup yields CDR1 LGHNA and CDR2 YNFKEQ.